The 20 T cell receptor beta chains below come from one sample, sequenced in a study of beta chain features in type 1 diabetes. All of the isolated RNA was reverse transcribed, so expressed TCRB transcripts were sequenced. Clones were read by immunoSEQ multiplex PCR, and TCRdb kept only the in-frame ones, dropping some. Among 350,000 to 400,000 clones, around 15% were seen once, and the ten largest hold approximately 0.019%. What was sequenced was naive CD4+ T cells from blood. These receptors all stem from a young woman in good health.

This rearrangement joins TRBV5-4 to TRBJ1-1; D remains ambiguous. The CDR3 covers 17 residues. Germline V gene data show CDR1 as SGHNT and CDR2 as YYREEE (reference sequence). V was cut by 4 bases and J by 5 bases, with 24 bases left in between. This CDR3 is CASSPLGGVARRTEAFF. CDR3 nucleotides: TGTGCCAGCAGCCCCTTAGGCGGGGTAGCGCGGCGGACTGAAGCTTTCTTT.

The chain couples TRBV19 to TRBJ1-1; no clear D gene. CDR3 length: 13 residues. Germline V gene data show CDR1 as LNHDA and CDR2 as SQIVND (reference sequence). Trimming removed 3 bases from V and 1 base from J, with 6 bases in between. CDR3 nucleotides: TGTGCCAGTAGTATTCAGCGGAACACTGAAGCTTTCTTT. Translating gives CASSIQRNTEAFF.

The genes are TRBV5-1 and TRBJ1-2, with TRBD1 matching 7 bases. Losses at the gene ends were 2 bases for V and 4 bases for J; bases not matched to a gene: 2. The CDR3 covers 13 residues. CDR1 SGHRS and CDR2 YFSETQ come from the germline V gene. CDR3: CASSLTGAYGYTF. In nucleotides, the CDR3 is TGCGCCAGCAGCTTAACAGGGGCCTATGGCTACACCTTC.

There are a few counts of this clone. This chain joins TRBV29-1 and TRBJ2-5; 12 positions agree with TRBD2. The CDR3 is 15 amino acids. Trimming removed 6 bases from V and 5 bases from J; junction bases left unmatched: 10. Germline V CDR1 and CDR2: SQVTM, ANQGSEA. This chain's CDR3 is CSVSRTSGIQETQYF. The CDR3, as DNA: TGCAGCGTCTCTAGGACTAGCGGGATCCAGGAGACCCAGTACTTC. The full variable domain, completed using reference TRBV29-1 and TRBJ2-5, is SAVISQKPSRDICQRGTSLTIQCQVDSQVTMMFWYRQQPGQSLTLIATANQGSEATYESGFVIDKFPISRPNLTFSTLTVSNMSPEDSSIYLCSVSRTSGIQETQYFGPGTRLLVL.

The CDR3 loop is CASSSGEGGNQPQHF. CDR3 sequence (DNA): TGCGCCAGCAGCTCAGGGGAAGGGGGCAATCAGCCCCAGCATTTT. The chain joins TRBV4-3 to TRBJ1-5, with D possibly matching TRBD1 (6 bases). This CDR3 has 15 amino acids. Trimming took 5 bases from V and 2 from J, leaving 13 bases between them. CDR1 LGHNA and CDR2 YSLEER come from the germline V gene.

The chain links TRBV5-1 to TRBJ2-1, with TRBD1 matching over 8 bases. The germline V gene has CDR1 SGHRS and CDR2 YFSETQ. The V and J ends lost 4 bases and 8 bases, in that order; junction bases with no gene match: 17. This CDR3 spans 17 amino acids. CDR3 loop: CASSRPGQGGWGDEQFF. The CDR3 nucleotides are TGCGCCAGCAGCCGACCAGGACAGGGCGGATGGGGGGATGAGCAGTTCTTC.

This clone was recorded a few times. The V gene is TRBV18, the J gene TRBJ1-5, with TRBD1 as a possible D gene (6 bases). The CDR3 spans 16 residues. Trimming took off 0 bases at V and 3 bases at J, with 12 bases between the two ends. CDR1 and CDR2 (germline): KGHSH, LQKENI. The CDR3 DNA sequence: TGTGCCAGCTCACCACCGCAGGGGACAATCAATCAGCCCCAGCATTTT. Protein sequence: CASSPPQGTINQPQHF.

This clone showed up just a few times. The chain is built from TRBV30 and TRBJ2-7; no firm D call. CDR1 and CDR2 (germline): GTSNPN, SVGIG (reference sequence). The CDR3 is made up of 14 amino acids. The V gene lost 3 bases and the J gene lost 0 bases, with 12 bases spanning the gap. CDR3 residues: CAWRIPGVSYEQYF. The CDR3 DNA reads TGTGCCTGGAGGATCCCCGGAGTCTCCTACGAGCAGTACTTC.

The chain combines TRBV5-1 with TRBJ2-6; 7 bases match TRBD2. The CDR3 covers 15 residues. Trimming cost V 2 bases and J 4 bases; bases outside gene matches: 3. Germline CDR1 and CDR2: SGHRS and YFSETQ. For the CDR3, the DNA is TGCGCCAGCAGCTTTGCGGGAGCGGGGGCCAACGTCCTGACTTTC. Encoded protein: CASSFAGAGANVLTF.

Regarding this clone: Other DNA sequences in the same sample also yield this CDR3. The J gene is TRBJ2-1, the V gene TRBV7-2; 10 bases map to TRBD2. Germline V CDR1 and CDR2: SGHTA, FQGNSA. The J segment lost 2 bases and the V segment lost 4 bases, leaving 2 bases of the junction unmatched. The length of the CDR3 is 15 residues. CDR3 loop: CASSSGLATYNEQFF. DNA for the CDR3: TGTGCCAGCAGCTCGGGACTAGCGACCTACAATGAGCAGTTCTTC. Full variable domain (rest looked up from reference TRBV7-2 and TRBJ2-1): GAGVSQSPSNKVTEKGKDVELRCDPISGHTALYWYRQSLGQGLEFLIYFQGNSAPDKSGLPSDRFSAERTGGSVSTLTIQRTQQEDSAVYLCASSSGLATYNEQFFGPGTRLTVL.

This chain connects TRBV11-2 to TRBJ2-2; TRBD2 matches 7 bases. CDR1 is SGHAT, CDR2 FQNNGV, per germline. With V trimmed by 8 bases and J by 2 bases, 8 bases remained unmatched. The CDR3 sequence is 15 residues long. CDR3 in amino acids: CASPGGGTNTGELFF. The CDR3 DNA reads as TGTGCCAGCCCCGGGGGAGGGACTAACACCGGGGAGCTGTTTTTT.

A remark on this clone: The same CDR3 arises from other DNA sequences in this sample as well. The CDR3 bases are TGCGCCAGCAGCCAAGATAGAGGCCAACCCCAGCATTTT. It encodes CASSQDRGQPQHF. V gene TRBV4-3 combines with J gene TRBJ1-5; D gene unclear. Germline V gives CDR1 LGHNA, CDR2 YSLEER. The CDR3 spans 13 residues. Trimming removed 0 bases at V and 10 bases at J, with 10 bases between.

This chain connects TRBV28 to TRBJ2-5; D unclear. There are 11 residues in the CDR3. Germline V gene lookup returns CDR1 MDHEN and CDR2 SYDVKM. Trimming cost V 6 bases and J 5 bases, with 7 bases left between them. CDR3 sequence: CASRLLETQYF. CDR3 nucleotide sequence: TGTGCCAGCAGACTTCTGGAGACCCAGTACTTC.

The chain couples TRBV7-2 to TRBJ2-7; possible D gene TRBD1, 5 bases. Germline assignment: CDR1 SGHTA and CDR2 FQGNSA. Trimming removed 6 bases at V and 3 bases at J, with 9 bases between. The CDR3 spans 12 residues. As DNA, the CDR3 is TGTGCCAGCAGTCAGGGTCTCTACGAGCAGTACTTC. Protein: CASSQGLYEQYF.

CDR3 amino acids: CSDGREIEAFF. The CDR3 DNA sequence: TGCAGCGATGGGAGGGAAATCGAAGCTTTCTTT. This chain links TRBV29-1 with TRBJ1-1; D unclear. Per the germline V gene, CDR1 is SQVTM and CDR2 is ANQGSEA. There are 11 residues in the CDR3. Trimming pared 7 bases from V and 8 bases from J, leaving 14 bases between.

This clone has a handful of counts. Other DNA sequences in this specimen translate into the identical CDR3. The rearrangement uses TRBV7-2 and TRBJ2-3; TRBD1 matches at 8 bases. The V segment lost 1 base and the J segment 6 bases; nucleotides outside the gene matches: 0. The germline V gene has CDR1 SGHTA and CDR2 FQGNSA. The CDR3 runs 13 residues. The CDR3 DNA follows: TGTGCCAGCAGCTTAGGACAGGGGGATACGCAGTATTTT. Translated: CASSLGQGDTQYF.

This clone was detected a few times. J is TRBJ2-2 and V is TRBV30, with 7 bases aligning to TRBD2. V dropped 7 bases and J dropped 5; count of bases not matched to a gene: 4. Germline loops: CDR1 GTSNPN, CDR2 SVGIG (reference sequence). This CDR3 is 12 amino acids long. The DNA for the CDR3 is TGTGCCTTTCCGGGACTAACCGGGGAGCTGTTTTTT. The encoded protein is CAFPGLTGELFF.

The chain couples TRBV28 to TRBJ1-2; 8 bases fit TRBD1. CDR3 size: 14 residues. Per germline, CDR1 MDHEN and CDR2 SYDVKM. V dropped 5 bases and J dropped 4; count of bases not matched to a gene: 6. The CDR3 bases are TGTGCCAGCAGTCTCCGACAGGGGACCTATGGCTACACCTTC. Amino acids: CASSLRQGTYGYTF.

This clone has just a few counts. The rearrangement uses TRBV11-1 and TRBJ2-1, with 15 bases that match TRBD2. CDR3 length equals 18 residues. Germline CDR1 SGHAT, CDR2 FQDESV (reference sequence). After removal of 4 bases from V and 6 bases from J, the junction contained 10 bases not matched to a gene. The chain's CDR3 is CASSSGLGLAGGGNEQFF. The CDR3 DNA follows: TGTGCCAGCAGCTCGGGTCTGGGACTAGCGGGAGGTGGCAATGAGCAGTTCTTC. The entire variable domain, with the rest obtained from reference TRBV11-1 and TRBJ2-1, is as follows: EAEVAQSPRYKITEKSQAVAFWCDPISGHATLYWYRQILGQGPELLVQFQDESVVDDSQLPKDRFSAERLKGVDSTLKIQPAELGDSAMYLCASSSGLGLAGGGNEQFFGPGTRLTVL.

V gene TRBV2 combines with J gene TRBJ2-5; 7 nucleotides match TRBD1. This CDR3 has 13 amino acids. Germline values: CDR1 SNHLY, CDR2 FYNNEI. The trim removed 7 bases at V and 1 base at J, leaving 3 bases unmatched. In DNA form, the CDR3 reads TGTGCCAGCATCCGGGACAGCCAAGAGACCCAGTACTTC. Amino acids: CASIRDSQETQYF.